Presented here are 10 T cell receptor beta chains from one specimen sequenced in a study of blood T cell repertoires in COVID-19. Repertoires were generated with immunoSEQ multiplex PCR, while TCRdb's copy carries only in-frame clones and drops some. The repertoire consists of tens of thousands of clones, with 80% to 95% occurring once and the leading ten covering approximately 3.4%. Input material: peripheral blood. Every receptor here comes from a human donor in a cohort sampled during active COVID-19.

The table lists this clone with a few counts. The rearrangement links TRBV27 to TRBJ2-3; D remains ambiguous. The CDR3 is 15 residues long. The germline gives CDR1 MNHEY, CDR2 SMNVEV (reference sequence). The ends were cut back, 4 bases at V and 0 bases at J, with 11 bases in the middle. The chain's CDR3 is CASSWARFSTDTQYF. The CDR3 DNA sequence: TGTGCCAGCAGTTGGGCTCGCTTTAGCACAGATACGCAGTATTTT.

This chain links TRBV19 with TRBJ2-7, with 8 bases identical to TRBD1. V dropped 5 bases and J dropped 12; count of bases not matched to a gene: 6. Germline V CDR1 and CDR2: LNHDA, SQIVND (reference sequence). The CDR3 length is 11 residues. In DNA, the CDR3 is TGTGCCAGTAGTCTCGGGGACAGGCGGTACTTC. Its protein is CASSLGDRRYF. The entire variable domain, with the rest obtained from reference TRBV19 and TRBJ2-7, is as follows: DGGITQSPKYLFRKEGQNVTLSCEQNLNHDAMYWYRQDPGQGLRLIYYSQIVNDFQKGDIAEGYSVSREKKESFPLTVTSAQKNPTAFYLCASSLGDRRYFGPGTRLTVT.

The V and J genes are TRBV7-9 and TRBJ1-1; D is undetermined. The germline V gene has CDR1 SEHNR and CDR2 FQNEAQ (reference sequence). V gave up 3 bases and J gave up 3 bases, with 14 bases separating them. The length of the CDR3 is 15 residues. The CDR3 loop reads CASSLSGGRDTEAFF. CDR3 DNA: TGTGCCAGCAGCTTGTCCGGAGGGAGGGACACTGAAGCTTTCTTT.

The table lists this clone with a count of one. This chain uses TRBV15 with TRBJ1-2, with 7 bases identical to TRBD1. Germline V CDR1 and CDR2: LNHNV, YYDKDF (reference sequence). The CDR3 has 16 residues. Trimming removed 0 bases from V and 7 bases from J; junction bases left unmatched: 11. The CDR3 here is CATSRDLGGRGVGYTF. CDR3 nucleotides: TGTGCCACCAGCAGAGATCTAGGAGGCAGGGGGGTTGGCTACACCTTC.

This clone was recorded once. This chain uses TRBV11-2 with TRBJ2-1; possibly TRBD1 for D (6 bases). Trimming removed 5 bases from V and 7 bases from J, with 15 bases in between. Per germline, CDR1 SGHAT and CDR2 FQNNGV. CDR3 size: 14 residues. CDR3 loop: CASSTDWTANEQFF. CDR3 in DNA: TGTGCCAGCAGCACCGATTGGACAGCAAATGAGCAGTTCTTC.

The V and J genes are TRBV4-1 and TRBJ2-1; D gene ambiguous. The germline CDR1 and CDR2 sequences are MGHRA and YSYEKL. The CDR3 extends over 15 amino acids. Trimming left V 4 bases short and J 4 bases short, with 14 bases between. CDR3 protein: CASSRIDWAYNEQFF. The CDR3 DNA reads as TGCGCCAGCAGCCGTATTGATTGGGCATACAATGAGCAGTTCTTC.

The chain combines TRBV2 with TRBJ2-3; a weak D match, TRBD2 (6 bases). V gave up 7 bases and J gave up 1 base, with 15 bases separating them. Germline CDR1 is SNHLY and CDR2 is FYNNEI. The CDR3 is 15 residues long. Here the CDR3 reads CASTDEVAGTDTQYF. Here the CDR3 DNA reads TGTGCCAGCACCGACGAGGTAGCGGGCACAGATACGCAGTATTTT.

J is TRBJ2-7 and V is TRBV19; no reliable D call. The CDR3 extends over 13 amino acids. Looked up from germline, CDR1 is LNHDA and CDR2 is SQIVND (reference sequence). V was trimmed by 3 bases and J by 6 bases, leaving 12 bases between them. CDR3 in DNA: TGTGCCAGTAGTATTGAACCCCAAGCCGAGCAGTACTTC. It is translated as CASSIEPQAEQYF. Complete variable domain (other parts from reference TRBV19 and TRBJ2-7): DGGITQSPKYLFRKEGQNVTLSCEQNLNHDAMYWYRQDPGQGLRLIYYSQIVNDFQKGDIAEGYSVSREKKESFPLTVTSAQKNPTAFYLCASSIEPQAEQYFGPGTRLTVT.

A single count supports this clone. V and J are TRBV19 and TRBJ1-2; TRBD1 might be the D (5 bases). Trimming stripped 5 bases from V and 4 bases from J, with 17 bases between. The CDR3 length is 15 residues. CDR1 and CDR2 (germline): LNHDA, SQIVND (reference sequence). CDR3 coding DNA: TGTGCCAGTAGTTTCGACAGCCAACCCCTCTATGGCTACACCTTC. This translates into CASSFDSQPLYGYTF.

V gene TRBV29-1 combines with J gene TRBJ2-1, with 11 positions matching TRBD2. With V trimmed by 7 bases and J by 9 bases, 8 bases remained unmatched. From germline, CDR1 is SQVTM and CDR2 ANQGSEA. CDR3 length equals 13 residues. The CDR3 loop reads CSAPLAGGGEQFF. The CDR3 DNA reads TGCAGCGCTCCCCTAGCGGGAGGCGGTGAGCAGTTCTTC.